One and the same sample provided the 9 T cell receptor beta chains below, sequenced in a study of CD8+CD57+ T cells in acquired aplastic anemia. The use of genomic DNA as template underpinned the TCR beta VDJ and CDR3 profiling. TCRdb used MiXCR to reprocess the reads, holding one entry per CDR3 protein. The table shows roughly 420,000 distinct CDR3 sequences, with 55% to 70% occurring only once. The sample comprised sorted CD4+, CD8+, or CD8+CD57+ T cells (not recorded which) from PBMCs. These receptors were taken from a human donor in good health, serving as a control.

This clonotype was counted at least ten times. The chain employs TRBV24-1 and TRBJ2-7, with 14 bases identical to TRBD2. The V and J ends lost 7 bases and 2 bases, in that order; junction bases with no gene match: 9. The CDR3 contains 17 residues. Germline CDR1 KGHDR, CDR2 SFDVKD. The CDR3 sequence: CATSAPGLAGGTYEQYF. The CDR3 nucleotides read TGTGCCACCAGCGCCCCCGGACTAGCGGGGGGCACCTACGAGCAGTACTTC.

A single count supports this clonotype. Lacking the conserved final phenylalanine or tryptophan, this CDR3 likely reflects a read error. The DNA is omitted, as the CDR3 cannot be located on it reliably, and the CDR3 follows TCRdb's listing. This chain uses TRBV7-9 with TRBJ1-6; the table gives TRBD1 as D, unverified against the DNA. The CDR3 length equals 13 residues, ends included. In germline, CDR1 is SEHNR, CDR2 FQNEAQ (reference sequence). The CDR3 reads CASSSTGEGPHHL.

Comments on this clonotype: As the CDR3 is not closed by the conserved phenylalanine or tryptophan, this likely results from a read error. The DNA is left out, because the CDR3 cannot be placed on it with certainty; the CDR3 is given as TCRdb lists it. The rearrangement uses TRBV9 and TRBJ1-5. Germline lookup yields CDR1 SGDLS and CDR2 YYNGEE. 12 amino acids form the CDR3, both terminal residues included. The CDR3 reads CASSAQLAAAGV.

This clonotype has a count of ten or more. This sequence joins TRBV24-1 and TRBJ2-1; 8 positions agree with TRBD1. V was clipped by 3 bases and J by 4 bases; unmatched bases: 7. Germline-derived CDR1 and CDR2 are KGHDR and SFDVKD. The CDR3 spans 16 residues. The CDR3 DNA reads TGTGCCACCAGTGATGCCGCAGGGGGCTCATACAATGAGCAGTTCTTC. Amino acid sequence: CATSDAAGGSYNEQFF.

The V and J genes are TRBV2 and TRBJ1-1; D gene uncertain. Germline V gives CDR1 SNHLY, CDR2 FYNNEI. Trimming pared 4 bases from V and 7 bases from J, leaving 10 bases between. The CDR3 length is 12 residues. The CDR3 region has the DNA TGTGCCAGCAGTGCCTTGGTGAATGAAGCTTTCTTT. Amino acid sequence: CASSALVNEAFF.

This rearrangement joins TRBV4-3 to TRBJ2-2; 10 bases are a match to TRBD1. Germline-derived CDR1 and CDR2 are LGHNA and YSLEER. The CDR3 has 16 amino acids. The V and J ends lost 3 bases and 7 bases, in that order; junction bases with no gene match: 8. The CDR3 DNA reads TGCGCCAGCAGCCACATGTGGGGACAGGGGAACGGGGAGCTGTTTTTT. Protein sequence: CASSHMWGQGNGELFF.

With regard to this clonotype: Sequence at one end of the junction differs from germline and may be a read error. The CDR3 region is CASSLLAGNNEQF. CDR3 bases: TGTGCCAGCAGCCTACTAGCGGGGAACAATGAGCAGTTC. V usage is TRBV7-2 and J usage is TRBJ2-7; TRBD2 matches 10 bases. The germline gives CDR1 SGHTA, CDR2 FQGNSA. The CDR3 has 13 amino acids.

This clonotype appeared many times. This rearrangement joins TRBV10-3 to TRBJ2-7; D is uncertain. The CDR3 is made up of 13 amino acids. In germline, CDR1 is ENHRY, CDR2 SYGVKD. V lost 4 bases and J lost 4, with 11 bases in between. In DNA form, the CDR3 reads TGTGCCATCAGTGCACCTACGTCTTACGAGCAGTACTTC. Translated, it gives CAISAPTSYEQYF.

J is TRBJ2-3 and V is TRBV7-2; weak D call: TRBD2 (5 bases). The V gene's germline CDR1 is SGHTA and CDR2 FQGNSA. This CDR3 has 13 amino acids. V was shortened by 9 bases and J by 11 bases, with 21 bases between the two germline ends. As DNA, the CDR3 is TGTGCCAGGAGTGCGAATCGAGCGGATCAGCAGTATTTT. As protein: CARSANRADQQYF.